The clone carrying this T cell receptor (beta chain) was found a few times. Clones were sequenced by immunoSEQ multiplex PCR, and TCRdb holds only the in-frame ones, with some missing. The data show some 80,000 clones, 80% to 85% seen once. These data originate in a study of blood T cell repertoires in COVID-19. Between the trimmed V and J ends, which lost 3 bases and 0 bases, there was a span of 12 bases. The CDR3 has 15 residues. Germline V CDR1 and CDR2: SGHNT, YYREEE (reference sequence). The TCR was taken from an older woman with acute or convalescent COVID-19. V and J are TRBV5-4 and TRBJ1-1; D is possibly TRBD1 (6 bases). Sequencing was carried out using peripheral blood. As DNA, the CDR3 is TGTGCCAGCAGCTCCGTTACAGGGTTGAACACTGAAGCTTTCTTT. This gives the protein CASSSVTGLNTEAFF. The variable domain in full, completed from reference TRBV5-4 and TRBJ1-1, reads ETGVTQSPTHLIKTRGQQVTLRCSSQSGHNTVSWYQQALGQGPQFIFQYYREEENGRGNFPPRFSGLQFPNYSSELNVNALELDDSALYLCASSSVTGLNTEAFFGQGTRLTVV.